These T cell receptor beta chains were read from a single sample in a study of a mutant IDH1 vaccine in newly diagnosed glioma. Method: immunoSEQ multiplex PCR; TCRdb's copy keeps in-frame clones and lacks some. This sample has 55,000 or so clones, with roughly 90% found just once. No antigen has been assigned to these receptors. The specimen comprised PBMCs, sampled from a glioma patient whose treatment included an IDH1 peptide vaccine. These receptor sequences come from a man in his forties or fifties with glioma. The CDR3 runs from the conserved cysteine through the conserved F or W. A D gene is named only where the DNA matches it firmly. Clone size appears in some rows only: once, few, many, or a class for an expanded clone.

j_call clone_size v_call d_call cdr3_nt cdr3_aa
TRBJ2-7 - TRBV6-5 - TGTGCCAGCAGTTACACCGGGGGAAGTGGAAAGTACTTC CASSYTGGSGKYF
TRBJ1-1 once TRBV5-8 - TGTGCCAGCAGCCCCGGGAGCGACCCCCCGGGCACTGAAGCTTTCTTT CASSPGSDPPGTEAFF
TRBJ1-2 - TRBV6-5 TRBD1 TGTGCCAGCAGTTCCAGGACAGGGGGCTACACCTTC CASSSRTGGYTF
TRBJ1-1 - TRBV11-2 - TGTGCCAGCACCACAGGGATCTTAATGAACACTGAAGCTTTCTTT CASTTGILMNTEAFF
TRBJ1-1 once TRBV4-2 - TGTGCCAGCAGCCGCCTTCGACAGGACGACCCAGCTTTCTTT CASSRLRQDDPAFF
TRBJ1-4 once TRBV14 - TGTGCCAGCAGCCTCCCCATCAACGGTGGTGAAAAACTGTTTTTT CASSLPINGGEKLFF
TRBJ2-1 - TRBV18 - TGTGCCAGCTCACCAGAGCTCCAACAGGAGCAGTTCTTC CASSPELQQEQFF
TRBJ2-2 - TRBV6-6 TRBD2 TGTGCCAGCAGTCAAACTAGCGGGAGCACCACCGGGGAGCTGTTTTTT CASSQTSGSTTGELFF
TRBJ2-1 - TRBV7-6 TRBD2 TGTGCCAGCAGCTTCGCAGGGACTACCTACAATGAGCAGTTCTTC CASSFAGTTYNEQFF
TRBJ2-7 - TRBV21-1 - TGTGCCAGCAGCAAAGAGAAGGCCAGGGCAAACGAGCAGTACTTC CASSKEKARANEQYF